The source of this T cell receptor (beta chain) is a study of CD8 T cells in ankylosing spondylitis. TCRdb reprocessed the 5' RACE reads via MiXCR and lists one record per CDR3 protein. The sample has over 450,000 distinct CDR3 sequences, 12% seen once. About this clonotype itself: Its antigen is undetermined.

CDR1 SGHTA and CDR2 FQGNSA come from the germline V gene. The V and J ends lost 1 base and 6 bases, in that order; junction bases with no gene match: 4. The CDR3 has 14 amino acids. Study conclusions and caveats: What seemed typical of ankylosing spondylitis blood was a TCR beta motif built from several highly homologous variants.

Sequencing input: blood, either unsorted or a sorted T cell fraction (not recorded which). The chain is built from TRBV7-2 and TRBJ2-5; 8 bases are a match to TRBD2. The sequence came from a male donor with ankylosing spondylitis. The CDR3 loop reads CASSLESGGKTQYF. CDR3 nucleotides: TGTGCCAGCAGCTTAGAGTCGGGAGGGAAGACCCAGTACTTC. Based on the CDR3 plus reference TRBV7-2 and TRBJ2-5, the full variable domain is GAGVSQSPSNKVTEKGKDVELRCDPISGHTALYWYRQSLGQGLEFLIYFQGNSAPDKSGLPSDRFSAERTGGSVSTLTIQRTQQEDSAVYLCASSLESGGKTQYFGPGTRLLVL.